Shown below are 2 T cell receptor delta chains from a single sample sequenced in a study of γδ T cells in repeated Plasmodium falciparum infection. Bulk repertoires came from Vgamma9/Vdelta2+ or Vdelta2-negative gammadelta T cells flow-sorted from PBMC. TCRdb re-called the multiplex PCR reads through CATT. The sample includes around 46,000 delta-chain clones, 1.6% of them seen just once. The sample comprised gamma-delta T cells from blood. These receptor sequences come from a pool of human donors (malaria-infected and uninfected, not separated).

As for this clone: The TCRdb record carries a much larger clone's protein, which differs from this DNA's translation at residue 4; a read error is the likely cause, and the protein listed here is the DNA translation. The rearrangement links TRDV1 to TRDJ1; TRDD3 matches at 8 bases. The germline gives CDR1 TSWWSYY, CDR2 QGS. There are 20 residues in the CDR3. V was pared by 7 bases and J by 3 bases, with 25 bases of the junction left unmatched. The CDR3 nucleotides are TGTGCTCTTGAGCCGGTCCCCAGTTACCGGGGGATAAGGGAGCCCGATAAACTCATCTTT. This translates into CALEPVPSYRGIREPDKLIF.

This clone has a count of ten or more. This may be a read error: a much more frequent sequence differs by one nucleotide. The J gene is TRDJ1, the V gene TRDV2, with 13 bases fitting TRDD3. This CDR3 contains 15 residues. The germline V gene encodes CDR1 GEAIGNYY and CDR2 EKD. In DNA form, the CDR3 reads TGTGCCTGTGACCAAACTGGGGGATACGGCGATAAACCCATCTTT. Translation gives CACDQTGGYGDKPIF.